This T cell receptor (beta chain) was retrieved from a study of T cells in women clearing cervical HPV infection. Study background: Cases: HPV16-related CIN3 or worse on histology, 2 invasive cancers. For cases, blood was sampled a median approximately 150 days after lesion detection, interquartile range roughly 90 to 230 days.

There are 15 residues in the CDR3. Germline V gene sequence: CDR1 SEHNR, CDR2 FQNEAQ (reference sequence). Study findings and constraints: Repertoire richness, not evenness, was significantly elevated in CIN3+ cases versus controls.

Assay: immunoSEQ multiplex PCR; the TCRdb copy retains only in-frame clones and omits some. Recorded here are 28,000 or so clones; the top ten clones represent 7.5% to 9.5%. In the case of this clone: The antigen remains undetermined. The read terminates 3 residues ahead of where the CDR3 ends, so the germline J gene completes it.

The clonotype comes from a woman aged 18 to 75 with a cervical HPV16 infection that either progressed to CIN3+ or cleared (not recorded which). The chain couples TRBV7-9 to TRBJ2-4; 7 bases map to TRBD1. The specimen sequenced was blood buffy coat. Here the CDR3 reads CASSPPEGQIYGQYF. Partial CDR3 DNA: TGTGCCAGCAGCCCACCCGAGGGACAGATATATGGT.